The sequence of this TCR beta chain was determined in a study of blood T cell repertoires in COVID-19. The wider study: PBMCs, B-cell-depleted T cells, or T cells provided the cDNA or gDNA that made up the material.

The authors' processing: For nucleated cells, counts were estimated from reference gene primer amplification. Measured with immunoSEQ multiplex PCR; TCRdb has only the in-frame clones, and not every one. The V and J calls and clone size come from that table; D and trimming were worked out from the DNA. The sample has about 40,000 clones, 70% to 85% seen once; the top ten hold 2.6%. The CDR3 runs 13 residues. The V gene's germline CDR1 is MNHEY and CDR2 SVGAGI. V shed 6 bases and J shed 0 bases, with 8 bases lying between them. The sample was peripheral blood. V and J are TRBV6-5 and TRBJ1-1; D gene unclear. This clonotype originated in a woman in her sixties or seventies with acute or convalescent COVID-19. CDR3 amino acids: CASSGLLNTEAFF. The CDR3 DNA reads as TGTGCCAGCAGCGGACTGTTGAACACTGAAGCTTTCTTT.